This TCR beta chain was retrieved from a study of cytotoxic CD8 clonotypes in ibrutinib-treated CLL. Study at large: Once patients had received a median approximately twelve months of treatment, range 6 to 36, response samples were obtained.

On this clone itself: Its antigen is not identified.

Study-wide points: Upon ibrutinib response clonality rose, and upon progression it fell back toward baseline.

The germline V gene encodes CDR1 LNHDA and CDR2 SQIVND (reference sequence). Trimming took 11 bases from V and 1 from J, leaving 11 bases between them. This CDR3 is 13 amino acids long. The intended depth for sequencing was 1 in 200,000 to 1 in 1 million T cells. TCRdb keeps only in-frame clones here, not all; method: immunoSEQ multiplex PCR. The table records 150,000 to 200,000 clones, 81% of them present only once. Sequenced material: PBMCs, taken after 12 months of ibrutinib treatment. The chain carries TRBV19 and TRBJ2-2; possibly TRBD2 for D (5 bases). The clonotype was recovered from a human donor with chronic lymphocytic leukemia. CDR3 nucleotide sequence: TGTGCCTTAGGCGGAGGGAACACCGGGGAGCTGTTTTTT. This encodes CALGGGNTGELFF.